This record concerns one T cell receptor beta chain sequence. The data belong to a study of blood T cell repertoires in COVID-19. On the study more broadly: Acute and convalescent COVID-19 samples came from the United States, Italy and Spain.

Participants were aged roughly 18 to 89 years, lived in around 22 US areas, and enrolled virtually. Exposed volunteers were people who met a COVID-19 case within 2 weeks before study entry. Germline V lookup: CDR1 SEHNR, CDR2 FQNEAQ (reference sequence). V lost 5 bases and J 2 bases, leaving 16 bases between the germline ends. This CDR3 has 16 residues. TCRdb's table, derived via immunoSEQ multiplex PCR, lists solely in-frame clones and lacks some. Among about 280,000 clones listed, about four fifths were seen once. The gene calls are TRBV7-9 and TRBJ1-3; no definite D call. The source of this sequence is a man aged 35 to 55 who had been exposed to COVID-19. The sample taken for sequencing was PBMCs or T cells enriched from blood (not recorded which). CDR3 nucleotides: TGTGCCAGCAGCCCCTGGGCCTCGCGTCCTGGAAACACCATATATTTT. This sequence encodes CASSPWASRPGNTIYF. The whole variable domain, remainder taken from reference TRBV7-9 and TRBJ1-3, is DTGVSQNPRHKITKRGQNVTFRCDPISEHNRLYWYRQTLGQGPEFLTYFQNEAQLEKSRLLSDRFSAERPKGSFSTLEIQRTEQGDSAMYLCASSPWASRPGNTIYFGEGSWLTVV.